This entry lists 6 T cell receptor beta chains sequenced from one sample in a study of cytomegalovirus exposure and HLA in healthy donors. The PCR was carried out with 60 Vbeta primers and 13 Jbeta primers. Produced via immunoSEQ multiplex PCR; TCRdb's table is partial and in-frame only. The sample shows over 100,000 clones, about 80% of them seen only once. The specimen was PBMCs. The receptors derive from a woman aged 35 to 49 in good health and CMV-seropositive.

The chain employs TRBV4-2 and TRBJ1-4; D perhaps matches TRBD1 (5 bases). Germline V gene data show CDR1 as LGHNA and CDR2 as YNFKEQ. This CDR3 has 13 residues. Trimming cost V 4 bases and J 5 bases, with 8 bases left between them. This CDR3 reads CASSPRGNEKLFF. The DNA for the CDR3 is TGTGCCAGCAGCCCACGGGGGAATGAAAAACTGTTTTTT.

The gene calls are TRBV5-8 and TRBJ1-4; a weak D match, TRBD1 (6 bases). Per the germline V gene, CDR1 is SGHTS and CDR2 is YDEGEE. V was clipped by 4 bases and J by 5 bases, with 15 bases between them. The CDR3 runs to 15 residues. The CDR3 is CASSPTGHGNEKLFF. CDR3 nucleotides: TGTGCCAGCAGCCCGACGGGACACGGAAATGAAAAACTGTTTTTT.

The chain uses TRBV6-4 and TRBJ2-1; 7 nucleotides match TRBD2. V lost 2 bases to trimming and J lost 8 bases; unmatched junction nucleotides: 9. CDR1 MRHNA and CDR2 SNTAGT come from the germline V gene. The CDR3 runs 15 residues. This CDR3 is CASSDRAGAGDEQFF. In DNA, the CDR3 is TGTGCCAGCAGTGACAGGGCGGGCGCGGGAGATGAGCAGTTCTTC.

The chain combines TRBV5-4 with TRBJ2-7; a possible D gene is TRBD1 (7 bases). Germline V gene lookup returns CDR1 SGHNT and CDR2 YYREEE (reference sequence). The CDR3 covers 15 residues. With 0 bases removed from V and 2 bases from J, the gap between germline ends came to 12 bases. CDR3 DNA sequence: TGTGCCAGCAGCTTGGGCGGGACAGTGACCTACGAGCAGTACTTC. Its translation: CASSLGGTVTYEQYF.

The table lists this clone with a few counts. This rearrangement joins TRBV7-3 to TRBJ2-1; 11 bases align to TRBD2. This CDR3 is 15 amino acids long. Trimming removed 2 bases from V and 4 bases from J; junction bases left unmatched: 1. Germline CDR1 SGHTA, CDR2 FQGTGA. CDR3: CASSLLAGGYNEQFF. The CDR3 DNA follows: TGTGCCAGCAGCTTACTAGCGGGGGGATACAATGAGCAGTTCTTC.

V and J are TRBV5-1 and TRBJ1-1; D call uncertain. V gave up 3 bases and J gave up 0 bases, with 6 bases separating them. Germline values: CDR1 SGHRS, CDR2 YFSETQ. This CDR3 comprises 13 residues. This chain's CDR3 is CASSSQMNTEAFF. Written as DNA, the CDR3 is TGCGCCAGCAGCTCTCAGATGAACACTGAAGCTTTCTTT. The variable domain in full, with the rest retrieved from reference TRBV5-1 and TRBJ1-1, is KAGVTQTPRYLIKTRGQQVTLSCSPISGHRSVSWYQQTPGQGLQFLFEYFSETQRNKGNFPGRFSGRQFSNSRSEMNVSTLELGDSALYLCASSSQMNTEAFFGQGTRLTVV.